The clone carrying this T cell receptor (beta chain) occurred a few times. This record belongs to a study of blood T cells in healthy people across ages. Primed by a sample-barcoded 5' primer and a J-beta primer mix, a second PCR proceeded for roughly 7 to 12 cycles. TCRdb itself ran the 5' RACE reads through MiXCR, one entry per CDR3 protein. Counted here are around 780,000 distinct CDR3 sequences, around three fifths occurring once; the ten biggest clones make up around a quarter. Isolated per sample were at least 6 million PBMCs. Sample: blood. The TCR comes from a man aged 35 to 55 in good health.

DNA of the CDR3: TGCGCCAGCAGCTCGCATCCCGGGACAGAGGATTCACCCCTCCACTTT. This sequence encodes CASSSHPGTEDSPLHF. The chain combines TRBV5-1 with TRBJ1-6; TRBD1 matches at 7 bases. Unmatched junction bases numbered 11, after V lost 3 bases and J lost 8 bases. CDR3 length equals 16 residues. Germline lookup yields CDR1 SGHRS and CDR2 YFSETQ. The whole variable domain, remainder taken from reference TRBV5-1 and TRBJ1-6, is KAGVTQTPRYLIKTRGQQVTLSCSPISGHRSVSWYQQTPGQGLQFLFEYFSETQRNKGNFPGRFSGRQFSNSRSEMNVSTLELGDSALYLCASSSHPGTEDSPLHFGNGTRLTVT.